The text below deals with one TCR beta chain. Antigen specificity is unknown. The sample carries other DNA sequences with the same CDR3. CDR1 is SGHRS and CDR2 is YFSETQ in the germline V gene. V lost 4 bases to trimming and J lost 0 bases, with 10 bases between them. The CDR3 has 14 residues. Some 29,000 T cell genomes (about 210 ng DNA) went into each sorted-subset replicate. Assay: immunoSEQ multiplex PCR; the TCRdb copy retains only in-frame clones and omits some. The table lists 2,500,000 or so clones, roughly 93% of them singletons. The data stem from a study of shared clonotypes between healthy human individuals. Study-wide results and caveats: The authors expected sequencing depth to affect clonotype sharing among donors. With several donors compared, 5% to 5.5% of naive CD4 clonotypes were shared.

This rearrangement joins TRBV5-1 to TRBJ1-1; D is perhaps TRBD1 (6 bases). The sample was naive CD4+ T cells from PBMCs. The subset denotes: CD45RA+ positively selected. The TCR was taken from a man aged 18-30 years in good health. Some clones in this sample may be carry-over from other donors' samples. The CDR3 region has the DNA TGCGCCAGCAGCACAGGACAGATGAACACTGAAGCTTTCTTT. As protein: CASSTGQMNTEAFF. Complete variable domain (other parts from reference TRBV5-1 and TRBJ1-1): KAGVTQTPRYLIKTRGQQVTLSCSPISGHRSVSWYQQTPGQGLQFLFEYFSETQRNKGNFPGRFSGRQFSNSRSEMNVSTLELGDSALYLCASSTGQMNTEAFFGQGTRLTVV.